Listed below are T cell receptor beta chains from one sample, sequenced in a study of T cells in Graves' hyperthyroidism and ophthalmopathy. MiXCR was run by TCRdb on the multiplex PCR reads, yielding one entry per CDR3 protein. This table has more than 550,000 distinct CDR3 sequences, 45% appearing once. The sample consisted of peripheral blood or thyroid tissue (not recorded which). These receptors all come from an adult man with Graves' disease, either hyperthyroidism or ophthalmopathy (not recorded which). Each CDR3 is given with its conserved first and last residue. The D gene is left open where the match is weak. Size is stated for part of the rows, as once, few or many counts, or as a class when the clone is expanded.

>TRBV7-3|.|TRBJ1-5|TRBD1
CASSVQGADSNQPQHF
TGTGCCAGCAGCGTACAGGGGGCTGATAGCAATCAGCCCCAGCATTTT
>TRBV20-1|.|TRBJ2-5|.
CSATTLWGQETQYF
TGCAGTGCTACGACCTTATGGGGACAAGAGACCCAGTACTTC
>TRBV10-3|.|TRBJ1-1|.
CAISEEPDRLNTEAFF
TGTGCCATCAGTGAGGAACCGGACAGATTGAACACTGAAGCTTTCTTT
>TRBV14|few|TRBJ2-5|.
CASSTNEVGVETQYF
TGTGCCAGCAGCACTAATGAAGTGGGGGTTGAGACCCAGTACTTC
>TRBV20-1|.|TRBJ2-2|TRBD1
CSATPGQGNTGELFF
TGCAGTGCGACTCCGGGACAGGGTAACACCGGGGAGCTGTTTTTT
>TRBV11-2|many|TRBJ1-1|.
CASRTYAGDTEAFF
TGTGCCAGCAGGACGTACGCGGGAGACACTGAAGCTTTCTTT
>TRBV7-9|.|TRBJ2-7|TRBD2
CASSQVPGLAGSYEQYF
TGTGCCAGCAGCCAAGTTCCTGGACTAGCGGGATCCTACGAGCAGTACTTC
>TRBV20-1|.|TRBJ2-5|.
CSAPRQETQYF
TGCAGTGCACCAAGACAGGAGACCCAGTACTTC
>TRBV7-9|.|TRBJ2-5|TRBD2
CASSFGTSGGETQYF
TGTGCCAGCAGCTTCGGGACTAGCGGGGGAGAGACCCAGTACTTC
>TRBV7-9|many|TRBJ2-5|.
CASSLAWGRETQYF
TGTGCCAGCAGCTTGGCTTGGGGCAGAGAGACCCAGTACTTC
>TRBV6-5|.|TRBJ2-5|TRBD1
CASSYSPGQGEETQYF
TGTGCCAGCAGTTACTCGCCTGGACAGGGTGAGGAGACCCAGTACTTC
>TRBV24-1|few|TRBJ1-5|.
CATSDPGNPLNQPQHF
TGTGCCACCAGTGACCCCGGGAATCCCCTCAATCAGCCCCAGCATTTT
>TRBV2|.|TRBJ1-5|.
CASSLKPATNQPQHF
TGTGCCAGCAGTTTAAAGCCCGCCACTAATCAGCCCCAGCATTTT
>TRBV7-3|.|TRBJ2-7|.
CASSFLEGSEQYF
TGTGCCAGCAGCTTCCTGGAGGGTAGCGAGCAGTACTTC
>TRBV7-9|few|TRBJ2-7|TRBD1
CASSSNRGSSYEQYF
TGTGCCAGCAGCTCGAACAGGGGAAGCTCCTACGAGCAGTACTTC
>TRBV12-3/TRBV12-4|many|TRBJ2-5|TRBD2
CASSGGEGETQYF
TGTGCCAGCAGTGGCGGGGAGGGGGAGACCCAGTACTTC
>TRBV29-1|few|TRBJ1-5|.
CSVGVGESRDQPQHF
TGCAGCGTTGGGGTTGGAGAATCTCGGGATCAGCCCCAGCATTTT
>TRBV7-2|.|TRBJ1-3|.
CASSQEAGFSGNTIYF
TGTGCCAGCAGCCAAGAGGCCGGTTTCTCTGGAAACACCATATATTTT
>TRBV10-3|many|TRBJ1-2|TRBD1
CATGGDSLSGYTF
TGTGCCACCGGAGGGGACAGTCTCTCTGGCTACACCTTC
>TRBV29-1|.|TRBJ1-1|.
CSLMQNTEAFF
TGCAGCTTAATGCAGAACACTGAAGCTTTCTTT
>TRBV20-1|many|TRBJ1-6|.
CSARRVGLNSPLHF
TGCAGTGCTAGACGTGTGGGGTTGAATTCACCCCTCCACTTT
>TRBV2|many|TRBJ1-3|TRBD1
CASSIRGTGNTIYF
TGTGCCAGCAGTATCAGGGGGACTGGAAACACCATATATTTT
>TRBV6-1|few|TRBJ2-7|.
CASSWLDTSYEQYF
TGTGCCAGCAGCTGGCTCGACACCTCCTACGAGCAGTACTTC